This T cell receptor beta chain was profiled in a study of somatic mutations in cytotoxic T cells in rheumatoid arthritis (dated by TCRdb to about 2017). About the study as a whole: Before any treatment started and right after they were diagnosed, patients gave peripheral blood samples (roughly 31 ml EDTA). Patient and control groups had essentially identical median ages. TCRB deep sequencing was performed for more than 50 rheumatoid arthritis patients and 20 or so healthy controls. Some T-cell populations stained with V beta antibodies were sorted by flow on a FACSAria II or Sony SH800 to nearly 100% purity, with sorted V beta1+ cells additionally subjected to TCRB sequencing. To characterize clonality, the study used TCRB deep sequencing while asking whether somatic mutations are carried by expanded CD8+ T-cell clones in newly diagnosed, untreated rheumatoid arthritis. Broader findings and caveats from the paper: In patients, CD8+ clonality rose with age (Spearman r ≈ 0.49), which was not the case in healthy controls. Rheumatoid arthritis patients and age-matched healthy controls did not significantly differ in CD8+ T-cell clonality. Viral specificity could not be ruled out by absence from virus-specific databases, and the antigen targets of the expanded CD8+ clones remained unknown. Several identical CD8+ TCRB sequences were found in both blood and synovial fluid, and in about an eighth of the 65 patients the largest CD8+ clone exceeded 20% of CD8+ cells.

Concerning this clone itself: The antigen it recognizes is unknown. Qualities for individual bases were not recorded, and no much larger clone is one base off.

Genomic DNA underwent TCRB CDR3 sequencing using the immunoSEQ assay. Per the authors' processing: Published virus-specific TCRB sequences were compared with patient CD8+ clones larger than 1%, and only a few matches were found. Only productive TCRB rearrangements were included in the analyses. A clone was defined by a unique TCRB CDR3 sequence, and clonality was computed as a productive clonality index based on Shannon entropy. Repertoire overlap between two samples was calculated from the template counts of each clone relative to total templates per sample. Flow cytometry-measured V-gene usage correlated with V-gene usage from TCRB sequencing, with a Spearman r of roughly 0.61. TCRdb's version of the immuneACCESS table is confined to in-frame rearrangements and falls short of the full clone set. An unresolved V gene accounts for under half of the shortfall where checked; the remainder is of unknown origin. V, J and clone size are those of that table, while D and trimming were read from the DNA. In all, the sample holds 15,000 to 20,000 clones, and about four fifths of those were seen once. The ten largest clones add up to about 8.9% of the sample.

Flow cytometry confirmed the purity of CD4+ and CD8+ cells that had been isolated by positive magnetic bead selection on an AutoMACS. Initial screening for clonal expansions relied on flow cytometry with a TCR V beta antibody panel, after which sorted CD8+ fractions underwent TCRB deep sequencing for characterization. Ficoll-Paque PLUS density gradient separation was used to isolate peripheral blood mononuclear cells. DNA from CD4-enriched, CD8-enriched or PBMC samples was extracted using Nucleospin Tissue or Tissue XS kits and then quantified on a Qubit 2.0 fluorometer. This receptor was obtained from an adult with rheumatoid arthritis. Sequenced material: CD8+ T cells sorted from blood.

The CDR3 in this case is CASSLGGNTEAFF. The nucleotide sequence reads TGTGCCAGCAGCTTGGGCGGGAACACTGAAGCTTTCTTT. The receptor chain draws on TRBV5-4 and TRBJ1-1; no D gene is confidently identified. As encoded in the germline V gene (reference sequence), CDR1 is SGHNT while CDR2 is YYREEE. V and J lose 0 bases and 1 base, and a span of 4 bases separates them. The CDR3 holds 13 amino acids from the cysteine to the phenylalanine. The CDR3 DNA has 39 bases and is translated from base 1.